A single sample is the source of the 29 T cell receptor beta chains below, sequenced in a study of T-cell reconstitution after alpha-beta-depleted transplantation in children. TCRbeta library preparation incorporated unique molecular identifiers. One entry per CDR3 protein, called by TCRdb with MiXCR from the PCR reads. The sample carries 90,000 to 100,000 distinct CDR3 sequences, roughly an eighth recorded once. Sequenced material: PBMCs from the stem cell graft donor, taken from the stem cell graft. These TCRs come from a human donor who donated a stem cell graft to a child with inherited bone marrow failure.

This clonotype turned up a few times. The chain links TRBV5-4 to TRBJ2-7, with 8 nucleotides matching TRBD2. The CDR3 has 15 residues. Trimming at V came to 1 base and at J to 6 bases, leaving 9 bases not matched to a gene. Germline V gene lookup returns CDR1 SGHNT and CDR2 YYREEE (reference sequence). CDR3 region: CASSLSGGGPAEQYF. The CDR3 DNA reads as TGTGCCAGCAGCTTGTCTGGCGGGGGGCCTGCCGAGCAGTACTTC.

This clonotype was recorded a few times. A much more abundant neighbour one base away suggests this may be a read error. The V call is TRBV2, the J call TRBJ2-7, with TRBD2 matching 9 bases. The CDR3 length is 15 residues. V shed 0 bases and J 5 bases; nucleotides not matched to a gene: 5. Looked up from germline, CDR1 is SNHLY and CDR2 is FYNNEI. The CDR3 loop reads CASSEAVAGVNEQYF. For the CDR3, the DNA is TGTGCCAGCAGTGAAGCGGTAGCGGGGGTTAACGAGCAGTACTTC.

This clonotype was seen repeatedly, ten times or more. V gene TRBV3-1 combines with J gene TRBJ1-2, with 7 bases aligning to TRBD1. The CDR3 length is 14 residues. The germline V gene has CDR1 LGHDT and CDR2 YNNKEL (reference sequence). Germline trimming cut 7 bases from V and 4 bases from J; bases unmatched to any gene: 9. DNA for the CDR3: TGTGCCAGCACCCGGGGACAGTTTTCCTATGGCTACACCTTC. Residues: CASTRGQFSYGYTF.

The J gene is TRBJ2-6, the V gene TRBV5-6, with a weak D call TRBD2 (6 bases). The CDR3 loop spans 18 amino acids. The germline V and J ends were trimmed by 4 bases and 0 bases, with 17 bases remaining between them. Germline V lookup: CDR1 SGHDT, CDR2 YYEEEE. The CDR3 is CASSGGSLWYSGANVLTF. The CDR3 DNA reads as TGTGCCAGCAGCGGAGGGAGCCTCTGGTACTCTGGGGCCAACGTCCTGACTTTC.

This clonotype was recorded at least ten times. This chain uses TRBV5-1 with TRBJ2-2; 7 bases line up with TRBD1. V gave up 0 bases and J gave up 11 bases; unmatched junction bases: 7. The CDR3 sequence is 14 residues long. Germline loops: CDR1 SGHRS, CDR2 YFSETQ. The CDR3 DNA reads TGCGCCAGCAGCTTGGAGGGGGCGGACGGTGAGCTGTTTTTT. It is translated as CASSLEGADGELFF.

This clonotype showed up many times. The V and J genes are TRBV5-6 and TRBJ1-1; TRBD1 is a possible D gene (5 bases). Per germline, CDR1 SGHDT and CDR2 YYEEEE. The CDR3 runs 16 residues. The V and J ends lost 0 bases and 1 base respectively, with 13 bases between them. The CDR3 DNA sequence: TGTGCCAGCAGCTTGGAAGGGTGGGACGGGAACACTGAAGCTTTCTTT. Encoded protein: CASSLEGWDGNTEAFF.

This clonotype was observed many times. The chain couples TRBV2 to TRBJ1-1, with 7 bases identical to TRBD1. This CDR3 spans 15 amino acids. Germline CDR1 SNHLY, CDR2 FYNNEI. Trimming removed 7 bases from V and 11 bases from J; junction bases left unmatched: 19. CDR3 sequence: CASNSDRVTAQLAFF. The CDR3 DNA follows: TGTGCCAGCAACTCCGACAGGGTGACAGCACAATTGGCTTTCTTT. The variable domain in full, completed from reference TRBV2 and TRBJ1-1, reads EPEVTQTPSHQVTQMGQEVILRCVPISNHLYFYWYRQILGQKVEFLVSFYNNEISEKSEIFDDQFSVERPDGSNFTLKIRSTKLEDSAMYFCASNSDRVTAQLAFFGQGTRLTVV.

This clonotype was observed many times. The chain uses TRBV5-1 and TRBJ2-2; TRBD2 matches 7 bases. Germline V lookup: CDR1 SGHRS, CDR2 YFSETQ. V lost 3 bases to trimming and J lost 2 bases; unmatched junction nucleotides: 7. The CDR3 covers 16 residues. In DNA, the CDR3 is TGCGCCAGCAGCTGGGGTCCTAGCGGTAACACCGGGGAGCTGTTTTTT. Translating gives CASSWGPSGNTGELFF.

This clonotype was seen only a few times. This chain links TRBV5-1 with TRBJ1-2; 8 bases fit TRBD1. The CDR3 extends over 14 amino acids. V gave up 2 bases and J gave up 4 bases; unmatched junction bases: 4. Per the germline V gene, CDR1 is SGHRS and CDR2 is YFSETQ. The CDR3: CASSLGRGLYGYTF. The CDR3 nucleotides read TGCGCCAGCAGCTTAGGCAGGGGGCTCTATGGCTACACCTTC.

This clonotype was observed many times. The chain employs TRBV5-1 and TRBJ2-7; D not certain. V was cut by 4 bases and J by 2 bases, with 10 bases left in between. Germline CDR1 and CDR2: SGHRS and YFSETQ. The CDR3 loop spans 13 amino acids. The DNA for the CDR3 is TGCGCCAGCAGCCCCGACGGAACCTACGAGCAGTACTTC. Residues: CASSPDGTYEQYF.

This clonotype was found many times. The chain is built from TRBV4-2 and TRBJ2-1; 8 bases are shared with TRBD2. With V trimmed by 4 bases and J by 5 bases, 4 bases remained unmatched. The CDR3 runs 14 residues. Germline V gives CDR1 LGHNA, CDR2 YNFKEQ. The DNA for the CDR3 is TGTGCCAGCAGCCTAGCGGGACGAAACAATGAGCAGTTCTTC. As protein: CASSLAGRNNEQFF.

This clonotype was seen repeatedly, ten times or more. The chain recombines TRBV20-1 with TRBJ2-1, with TRBD2 matching over 9 bases. CDR1 is DFQATT and CDR2 is SNEGSKA in the germline V gene (reference sequence). The CDR3 totals 11 residues. V shed 6 bases and J 15 bases; nucleotides not matched to a gene: 9. The CDR3 sequence is CSAVAGVIVFF. DNA of the CDR3: TGCAGTGCAGTAGCGGGAGTTATAGTGTTCTTC.

The chain carries TRBV4-3 and TRBJ2-2; weak D call: TRBD1 (5 bases). The germline V gene encodes CDR1 LGHNA and CDR2 YSLEER. Trimming removed 2 bases at V and 0 bases at J, with 16 bases between. The CDR3 consists of 18 residues. The CDR3 DNA is TGCGCCAGCAGCCAAAACCCCTGGGGCAGTGCGAACACCGGGGAGCTGTTTTTT. It encodes CASSQNPWGSANTGELFF.

This clonotype was recorded many times. The chain links TRBV6-5 to TRBJ1-2; 8 bases align to TRBD1. The V gene's germline CDR1 is MNHEY and CDR2 SVGAGI. The CDR3 is made up of 15 amino acids. The J segment lost 6 bases and the V segment lost 2 bases, leaving 8 bases of the junction unmatched. CDR3 in DNA: TGTGCCAGCAGTTACGGAGGGACAGGCGGGGATGGCTACACCTTC. Translated, it gives CASSYGGTGGDGYTF.

This clonotype was recorded at least ten times. The chain recombines TRBV2 with TRBJ1-5; D is ambiguous. In germline, CDR1 is SNHLY, CDR2 FYNNEI. V lost 0 bases to trimming and J lost 7 bases, with 7 bases between them. This CDR3 is built from 13 residues. CDR3 DNA sequence: TGTGCCAGCAGTGAAGCGCTTGGGCAGCCCCAGCATTTT. It specifies CASSEALGQPQHF.

At least ten counts were recorded for this clonotype. J is TRBJ1-2 and V is TRBV20-1; 11 positions agree with TRBD1. Per the germline V gene, CDR1 is DFQATT and CDR2 is SNEGSKA (reference sequence). Losses at the gene ends were 3 bases for V and 8 bases for J; bases not matched to a gene: 11. CDR3 length equals 15 residues. The CDR3 here is CSASNGQGALLGYTF. The CDR3 nucleotides read TGCAGTGCTAGTAACGGACAGGGGGCCTTATTAGGCTACACCTTC.

This clonotype showed up many times. The chain combines TRBV5-1 with TRBJ2-3; tentative D call: TRBD2 (5 bases). Per the germline V gene, CDR1 is SGHRS and CDR2 is YFSETQ. The CDR3 is made up of 14 amino acids. The germline V and J ends were trimmed by 7 bases and 3 bases, with 15 bases remaining between them. CDR3 protein: CASAHSSYTDTQYF. The CDR3, as DNA: TGCGCCAGCGCCCACTCTAGCTATACAGATACGCAGTATTTT.

This clonotype was recorded at least ten times. The rearrangement uses TRBV7-2 and TRBJ2-3, with 9 bases fitting TRBD1. V shed 3 bases, J shed 4 bases, and the junction held 8 bases outside the gene matches. This CDR3 contains 16 residues. Per germline, CDR1 SGHTA and CDR2 FQGNSA. CDR3 coding DNA: TGTGCCAGCAGCTTGCTACCGGGACAGGGAGCAGATACGCAGTATTTT. This translates into CASSLLPGQGADTQYF.

Of note for this clonotype: One end of the junction is discordant with germline, which a read error may explain. The chain has TRBV4-2 and TRBJ2-1; no clear D. This CDR3 spans 13 amino acids. Germline V gene lookup returns CDR1 LGHNA and CDR2 YNFKEQ. The CDR3, as DNA: TGTGCCAGCAGACAAGCCCCCGACAATGAGCAGTTCTTC. Its translation is CASRQAPDNEQFF.

This clonotype appeared many times. V usage is TRBV5-1 and J usage is TRBJ1-5; D is possibly TRBD1 (5 bases). CDR3 length equals 15 residues. Germline V gives CDR1 SGHRS, CDR2 YFSETQ. Trimming stripped 5 bases from V and 5 bases from J, with 17 bases between. The CDR3 protein is CASSSTGGIDQPQHF. CDR3 DNA: TGCGCCAGCAGTTCTACGGGGGGAATAGATCAGCCCCAGCATTTT.

Here the CDR3 reads CASSPKATYTDTQYF. The DNA for the CDR3 is TGTGCCAGCAGCCCGAAGGCCACCTACACAGATACGCAGTATTTT. V usage is TRBV7-3 and J usage is TRBJ2-3; D is ambiguous. This CDR3 spans 15 amino acids. Germline loops: CDR1 SGHTA, CDR2 FQGTGA. V was pared by 5 bases and J by 2 bases, with 14 bases between.

The table lists this clonotype with a few counts. The chain combines TRBV25-1 with TRBJ1-4; unclear D gene. Germline CDR1 MGHDK, CDR2 SYGVNS. V shed 1 base and J shed 0 bases, with 15 bases lying between them. CDR3 length equals 18 residues. CDR3 residues: CASSESGQLNATNEKLFF. CDR3 sequence (DNA): TGTGCCAGCAGTGAATCCGGGCAGCTCAATGCAACTAATGAAAAACTGTTTTTT.

This chain connects TRBV7-3 to TRBJ2-1; D is unresolved. The CDR3 consists of 13 residues. Per the germline V gene, CDR1 is SGHTA and CDR2 is FQGTGA. The ends were cut back, 4 bases at V and 7 bases at J, with 11 bases in the middle. The CDR3 region is CASSSRYKNEQFF. For the CDR3, the DNA is TGTGCCAGCAGCTCCCGTTATAAGAATGAGCAGTTCTTC.

This clonotype was picked up a small number of times. Compared with germline, one end of the junction differs, possibly owing to a read error. V is TRBV4-1 and J is TRBJ2-7, with a weak D call TRBD1 (6 bases). Germline V gene data show CDR1 as MGHRA and CDR2 as YSYEKL. This CDR3 contains 13 residues. CDR3 sequence: CAISQVPGAGQYF. CDR3 nucleotides: TGCGCCATCAGCCAAGTGCCAGGGGCCGGGCAGTACTTC.

This clonotype was counted at least ten times. Compared with germline, one end of the junction differs, possibly owing to a read error. V gene TRBV5-1 combines with J gene TRBJ2-7; 9 bases agree with TRBD1. Germline V gene lookup returns CDR1 SGHRS and CDR2 YFSETQ. The CDR3 length is 15 residues. CDR3 in DNA: TGCGCCAGCAGCTTAAGCACAGGGGGCGCCTACGAGCAGTACTTT. Protein product: CASSLSTGGAYEQYF.

In this sample, this clonotype turned up many times. The chain carries TRBV7-2 and TRBJ1-2, with no clear D. CDR3 length: 15 residues. V lost 2 bases and J lost 4, with 14 bases in between. The germline V gene encodes CDR1 SGHTA and CDR2 FQGNSA. The CDR3 region is CASSLIGPNIYGYTF. CDR3 coding DNA: TGTGCCAGCAGCTTAATAGGGCCTAATATCTATGGCTACACCTTC.

This clonotype was detected many times. The chain joins TRBV5-6 to TRBJ1-5; D remains unclear. The CDR3 loop spans 15 amino acids. With 7 bases removed from V and 1 base from J, the gap between germline ends came to 15 bases. Germline loops: CDR1 SGHDT, CDR2 YYEEEE. In nucleotides, the CDR3 is TGTGCCAGCTGCCAAGGACCGGGGAGCAATCAGCCCCAGCATTTT. Its translation: CASCQGPGSNQPQHF.

The chain uses TRBV27 and TRBJ2-4; no definite D call. Germline V gene sequence: CDR1 MNHEY, CDR2 SMNVEV (reference sequence). This CDR3 comprises 14 residues. The V and J ends lost 0 bases and 3 bases respectively, with 6 bases between them. The CDR3 DNA reads as TGTGCCAGCAGTTTATCGGGCGGCAAAAACATTCAGTACTTC. It yields the protein CASSLSGGKNIQYF.

This clonotype was counted many times. The chain links TRBV7-2 to TRBJ2-4; D is unclear. This CDR3 region has 14 residues. Germline-derived CDR1 and CDR2 are SGHTA and FQGNSA. Trimming removed 1 base at V and 8 bases at J, with 12 bases between. CDR3 DNA: TGTGCCAGCAGCTTAGGATGGTCAATCGACATTCAGTACTTC. Translated, it gives CASSLGWSIDIQYF.